This TCR beta chain is from a study of CD8 T cells in ankylosing spondylitis. Overall study findings and caveats: Some motif variants were previously reported in reactive arthritis synovial fluid and blood. Disease-associated clones were reportedly significantly overrepresented in matched ankylosing spondylitis synovial fluid. One TCR beta motif, made up of fewer than 10 highly homologous variants, appeared characteristic of ankylosing spondylitis blood.

From the 5' RACE reads, TCRdb called clonotypes with MiXCR, one entry per CDR3 protein. The table lists about 260,000 distinct CDR3 sequences, 20% of them singletons. V lost 5 bases and J 10 bases, leaving 14 bases between the germline ends. The CDR3 sequence is 12 residues long. As concerns this clonotype: Antigen unknown.

This receptor was identified in a male donor with ankylosing spondylitis or in good health (not recorded which). The sample comprised blood, either unsorted or a sorted T cell fraction (not recorded which). The chain uses TRBV12-3 or TRBV12-4 and TRBJ1-1; D possibly corresponds to TRBD1 (6 bases). CDR3 amino acids: CASSNRVGGAFF. CDR3 bases: TGTGCCAGCAGTAACAGGGTGGGGGGAGCTTTCTTT.